The sequence of this T cell receptor beta chain was determined in a study of identical twins. Study outcomes and limitations: Invariant MAIT and iNKT cells are populations that could partly confound zero-insertion analyses. Within twin pairs, the out-of-frame alpha sequences they shared showed excess low generation probability.

Note on this clonotype: Its antigen remains unidentified.

The CDR3 has 19 residues. The V gene's germline CDR1 is SGHAT and CDR2 FQDESV (reference sequence). V gave up 1 base and J gave up 2 bases, with 22 bases separating them. A universal primer binding site was introduced by template switching. The final cDNA contained unique molecular identifiers. In TCRdb, the 5' RACE reads were re-called with MiXCR into one record per CDR3 protein. The sample holds 450,000 or so distinct CDR3 sequences, 13% to 15% seen once. These data also formed part of another study, on yellow fever vaccine responses in identical twins.

This TCR came from a woman in her late teens or twenties in good health. The V and J genes are TRBV11-1 and TRBJ2-3; perhaps TRBD2 as D (6 bases). The specimen sequenced was CD4+ T cells sorted from blood. CDR3 sequence (DNA): TGTGCCAGCAGCTTAGGGGACTGGGAGATGACGGCCCCCACAGATACGCAGTATTTT. Its protein product is CASSLGDWEMTAPTDTQYF.